A single sample is the source of the 13 T cell receptor beta chains below, sequenced in a study of T cells in Graves' hyperthyroidism and ophthalmopathy. Researchers took RNA transcripts and amplified the TCR beta CDR3 regions from them. HTBI primers were used for first-round RT-PCR of the TCR CDR3. TCRdb called the multiplex PCR reads again in MiXCR, with one record for every CDR3 protein. The data hold some 510,000 distinct CDR3 sequences, with 46% observed a single time. Sequenced material: peripheral blood or thyroid tissue (not recorded which). These receptors all come from a young woman with Graves' hyperthyroidism.

The CDR3 region is CASSDSPSFSYGYTF. The CDR3 DNA follows: TGTGCCAGCAGTGATTCGCCCTCCTTCAGCTATGGCTACACCTTC. The genes are TRBV2 and TRBJ1-2; D is unresolved. V lost 3 bases and J lost 4, with 15 bases in between. Germline-derived CDR1 and CDR2 are SNHLY and FYNNEI. CDR3 length equals 15 residues.

This clonotype was counted between two and nine times. The chain employs TRBV9 and TRBJ2-5; D is possibly TRBD1 (6 bases). This CDR3 has 13 amino acids. The germline CDR1 and CDR2 sequences are SGDLS and YYNGEE. Trimming removed 2 bases at V and 8 bases at J, with 13 bases between. CDR3 protein: CASSVSGGGTQYF. Here the CDR3 DNA reads TGTGCCAGCAGCGTTAGTGGGGGCGGAACCCAGTACTTC.

To note about this clonotype: The junction departs from germline at one end; a sequencing error may be responsible. The V and J genes are TRBV7-9 and TRBJ2-7, with a tentative D call TRBD2 (5 bases). The length of the CDR3 is 12 residues. Germline CDR1 reads SEHNR; CDR2 reads FQNEAQ (reference sequence). Written as DNA, the CDR3 is TGCGCCAGCAGCTTAGACACCAGCGGAAAGTACTTC. Translated: CASSLDTSGKYF.

This clonotype was counted between two and nine times. The chain has TRBV19 and TRBJ1-5; D gene ambiguous. The CDR3 has 13 amino acids. V dropped 2 bases and J dropped 3 bases, with 5 bases sitting between them. The germline gives CDR1 LNHDA, CDR2 SQIVND (reference sequence). The DNA for the CDR3 is TGTGCCAGTAGTATAAAGATCAATCAGCCCCAGCATTTT. It translates to CASSIKINQPQHF.

The chain combines TRBV13 with TRBJ1-1; 7 bases fit TRBD1. The CDR3 is made up of 14 amino acids. Germline CDR1 reads PRHDT; CDR2 reads FYEKMQ (reference sequence). The trim removed 5 bases at V and 7 bases at J, leaving 10 bases unmatched. CDR3 DNA: TGTGCCAGCAGCCAACGAACAGGGGTTAATGAAGCTTTCTTT. Amino acid sequence: CASSQRTGVNEAFF.

This clonotype came up many times. The rearrangement links TRBV6-6 to TRBJ2-7; 9 positions match TRBD2. The CDR3 contains 15 residues. The J segment lost 5 bases and the V segment lost 2 bases, leaving 7 bases of the junction unmatched. Germline loops: CDR1 MNHNY, CDR2 SVGAGI (reference sequence). The CDR3 DNA reads TGTGCCAGCAGTTACCTCGCAACTAGCGGGCACGAGCAGTACTTC. Its translation is CASSYLATSGHEQYF.

Concerning this clonotype: Since a much larger clone is just one base distant, this may be a read error. The V call is TRBV24-1, the J call TRBJ2-2, with D tentatively TRBD1 (6 bases). CDR3 length: 14 residues. Germline V CDR1 and CDR2: KGHDR, SFDVKD. The CDR3 bases are TGTGCCGCCAGTGGGGACATTAACACCGGGGAGCTGTTTTTT. Protein product: CAASGDINTGELFF.

The CDR3 here is CASSYDRGNNQPQHF. The CDR3 DNA is TGTGCCAGCAGCTACGACAGGGGAAACAATCAGCCCCAGCATTTT. The chain recombines TRBV7-6 with TRBJ1-5; 8 bases line up with TRBD1. CDR3 length: 15 amino acids. The V gene's germline CDR1 is SGHVS and CDR2 FNYEAQ. The V gene end was trimmed by 4 bases and the J gene end by 3 bases; junction bases not matched to a gene: 5.

The chain employs TRBV12-3 or TRBV12-4 and TRBJ1-2; no reliable D call. V was shortened by 6 bases and J by 5 bases, with 16 bases between the two germline ends. This CDR3 spans 14 amino acids. The CDR3: CASSLGRHGYGYTF. The CDR3 DNA follows: TGTGCCAGCAGCCTGGGCCGGCATGGGTATGGCTACACCTTC.

The sample holds many counts of this clonotype. V and J are TRBV29-1 and TRBJ1-2; no clear D. Trimming cost V 5 bases and J 1 base, with 11 bases left between them. The length of the CDR3 is 13 residues. Per germline, CDR1 SQVTM and CDR2 ANQGSEA. In DNA, the CDR3 is TGCAGCGTTTATAGGGCGGGTAACTATGGCTACACCTTC. Protein sequence: CSVYRAGNYGYTF.

The V and J genes are TRBV7-9 and TRBJ2-6; TRBD1 agrees at 7 bases. From germline, CDR1 is SEHNR and CDR2 FQNEAQ (reference sequence). The length of the CDR3 is 15 residues. V shed 5 bases and J 1 base; nucleotides not matched to a gene: 2. The DNA for the CDR3 is TGTGCCAGCAGCCCCAGGGGGTCTGGGGCCAACGTCCTGACTTTC. It translates to CASSPRGSGANVLTF.

V gene TRBV20-1 combines with J gene TRBJ1-5; the D is unclear. Trimming removed 5 bases at V and 2 bases at J, with 16 bases between. Germline assignment: CDR1 DFQATT and CDR2 SNEGSKA (reference sequence). The CDR3 contains 15 residues. The CDR3 region is CSAVHYRVRNQPQHF. The DNA for the CDR3 is TGCAGTGCTGTCCACTACCGGGTACGCAATCAGCCCCAGCATTTT.

The chain employs TRBV16 and TRBJ1-2; 7 positions match TRBD1. Germline assignment: CDR1 KGHSY and CDR2 FQNENV. The CDR3 consists of 14 residues. V trimming: 4 bases; J trimming: 6 bases; junction bases outside the gene matches: 8. The CDR3 spells CASSLMTGIDGYTF. The CDR3 bases are TGTGCCAGCAGCCTAATGACAGGGATTGATGGCTACACCTTC.